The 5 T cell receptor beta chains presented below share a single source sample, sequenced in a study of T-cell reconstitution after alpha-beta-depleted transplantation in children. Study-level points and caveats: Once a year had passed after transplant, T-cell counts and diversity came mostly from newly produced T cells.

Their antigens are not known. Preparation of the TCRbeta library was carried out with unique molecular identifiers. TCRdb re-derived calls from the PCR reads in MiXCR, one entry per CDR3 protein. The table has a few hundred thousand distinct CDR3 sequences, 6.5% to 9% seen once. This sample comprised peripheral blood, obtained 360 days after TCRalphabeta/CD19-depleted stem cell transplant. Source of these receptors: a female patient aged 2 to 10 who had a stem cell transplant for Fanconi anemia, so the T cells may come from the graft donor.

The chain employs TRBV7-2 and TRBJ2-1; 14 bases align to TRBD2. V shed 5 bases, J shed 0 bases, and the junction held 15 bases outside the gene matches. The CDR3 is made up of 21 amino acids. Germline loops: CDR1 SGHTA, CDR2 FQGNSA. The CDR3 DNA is TGTGCCAGCAGCATCACTATAGGACTAGCGGGGGGCCGGAGCTCCTACAATGAGCAGTTCTTC. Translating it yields CASSITIGLAGGRSSYNEQFF.

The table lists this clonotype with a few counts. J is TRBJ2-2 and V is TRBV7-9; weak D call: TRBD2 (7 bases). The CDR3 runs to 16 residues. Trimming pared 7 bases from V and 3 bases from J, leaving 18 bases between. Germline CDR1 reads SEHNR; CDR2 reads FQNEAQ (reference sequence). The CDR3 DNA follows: TGTGCCAGCAACCTAAAAGGGGGGGGCGACACCGGGGAGCTGTTTTTT. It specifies CASNLKGGGDTGELFF.

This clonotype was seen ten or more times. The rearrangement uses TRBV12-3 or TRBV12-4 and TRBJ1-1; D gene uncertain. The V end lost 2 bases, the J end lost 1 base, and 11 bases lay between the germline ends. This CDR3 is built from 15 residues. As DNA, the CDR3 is TGTGCCAGCAGTTTATCGCCCTGGTCGAACACTGAAGCTTTCTTT. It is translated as CASSLSPWSNTEAFF.

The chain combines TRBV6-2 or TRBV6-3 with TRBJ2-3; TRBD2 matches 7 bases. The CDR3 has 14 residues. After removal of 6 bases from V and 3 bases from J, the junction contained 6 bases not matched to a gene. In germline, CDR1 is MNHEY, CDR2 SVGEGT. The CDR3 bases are TGTGCCAGCAGACAACGGGGGGAAACAGATACGCAGTATTTT. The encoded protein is CASRQRGETDTQYF.

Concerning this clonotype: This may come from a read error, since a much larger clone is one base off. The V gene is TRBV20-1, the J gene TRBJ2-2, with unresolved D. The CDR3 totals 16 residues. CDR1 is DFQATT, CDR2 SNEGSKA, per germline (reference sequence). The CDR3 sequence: CCARARHLANTGELFF. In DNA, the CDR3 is TGCTGTGCTAGGGCCCGTCATCTTGCGAACACCGGGGAGCTGTTTTTT.